This TCR beta chain is from a study of blood T cell repertoires in COVID-19. Study at large: The origin of the acute and convalescent COVID-19 samples was the United States, Italy and Spain. Sample material is recorded as cDNA or gDNA derived from T cells, B-cell-depleted T cells, or PBMCs.

Source study methods: Amplification of reference gene primers was used by the study to estimate nucleated cell counts. Generated by immunoSEQ multiplex PCR, the TCRdb table keeps only in-frame clones and is missing some. For V, J and clone size, that table is used; D and trimming come from the DNA. The sample shows about 250,000 clones, 65% to 90% of them seen only once. The CDR3 spans 14 residues. Per the germline V gene, CDR1 is MDHEN and CDR2 is SYDVKM. V lost 5 bases and J 6 bases, leaving 16 bases between the germline ends. Material: peripheral blood. The rearrangement links TRBV28 to TRBJ1-2; the D gene is possibly TRBD1 (6 bases). This clonotype originated in a woman in her 70s with acute or convalescent COVID-19. This CDR3 is CASSIIRGADGYTF. In nucleotides, the CDR3 is TGTGCCAGCAGTATAATACGGGGGGCAGATGGCTACACCTTC.